This TCR beta chain is drawn from a study of blood T cell repertoires in COVID-19. Overall study: In each case, the material was cDNA or gDNA derived from T cells, B-cell-depleted T cells, or PBMCs.

Trimming took off 1 base at V and 2 bases at J, with 9 bases between the two ends. CDR3 length: 13 amino acids. Per the germline V gene, CDR1 is SQVTM and CDR2 is ANQGSEA. Per the study methods: Estimation of nucleated cell counts was performed using reference gene primer amplification. Some clones are missing from TCRdb's copy, which holds only in-frame ones; the method was immunoSEQ multiplex PCR. Clone size and the V and J calls come from that table; the DNA yielded D and trimming. Here the sample spans over 25,000 clones, 88% being singletons. Sequencing input: peripheral blood. The clonotype comes from a woman aged 45-65 years with active COVID-19. This sequence joins TRBV29-1 and TRBJ2-7, with D tentatively TRBD1 (6 bases). This CDR3 is CSVEGQGTYEQYF. DNA for the CDR3: TGCAGCGTTGAAGGGCAGGGGACCTACGAGCAGTACTTC.